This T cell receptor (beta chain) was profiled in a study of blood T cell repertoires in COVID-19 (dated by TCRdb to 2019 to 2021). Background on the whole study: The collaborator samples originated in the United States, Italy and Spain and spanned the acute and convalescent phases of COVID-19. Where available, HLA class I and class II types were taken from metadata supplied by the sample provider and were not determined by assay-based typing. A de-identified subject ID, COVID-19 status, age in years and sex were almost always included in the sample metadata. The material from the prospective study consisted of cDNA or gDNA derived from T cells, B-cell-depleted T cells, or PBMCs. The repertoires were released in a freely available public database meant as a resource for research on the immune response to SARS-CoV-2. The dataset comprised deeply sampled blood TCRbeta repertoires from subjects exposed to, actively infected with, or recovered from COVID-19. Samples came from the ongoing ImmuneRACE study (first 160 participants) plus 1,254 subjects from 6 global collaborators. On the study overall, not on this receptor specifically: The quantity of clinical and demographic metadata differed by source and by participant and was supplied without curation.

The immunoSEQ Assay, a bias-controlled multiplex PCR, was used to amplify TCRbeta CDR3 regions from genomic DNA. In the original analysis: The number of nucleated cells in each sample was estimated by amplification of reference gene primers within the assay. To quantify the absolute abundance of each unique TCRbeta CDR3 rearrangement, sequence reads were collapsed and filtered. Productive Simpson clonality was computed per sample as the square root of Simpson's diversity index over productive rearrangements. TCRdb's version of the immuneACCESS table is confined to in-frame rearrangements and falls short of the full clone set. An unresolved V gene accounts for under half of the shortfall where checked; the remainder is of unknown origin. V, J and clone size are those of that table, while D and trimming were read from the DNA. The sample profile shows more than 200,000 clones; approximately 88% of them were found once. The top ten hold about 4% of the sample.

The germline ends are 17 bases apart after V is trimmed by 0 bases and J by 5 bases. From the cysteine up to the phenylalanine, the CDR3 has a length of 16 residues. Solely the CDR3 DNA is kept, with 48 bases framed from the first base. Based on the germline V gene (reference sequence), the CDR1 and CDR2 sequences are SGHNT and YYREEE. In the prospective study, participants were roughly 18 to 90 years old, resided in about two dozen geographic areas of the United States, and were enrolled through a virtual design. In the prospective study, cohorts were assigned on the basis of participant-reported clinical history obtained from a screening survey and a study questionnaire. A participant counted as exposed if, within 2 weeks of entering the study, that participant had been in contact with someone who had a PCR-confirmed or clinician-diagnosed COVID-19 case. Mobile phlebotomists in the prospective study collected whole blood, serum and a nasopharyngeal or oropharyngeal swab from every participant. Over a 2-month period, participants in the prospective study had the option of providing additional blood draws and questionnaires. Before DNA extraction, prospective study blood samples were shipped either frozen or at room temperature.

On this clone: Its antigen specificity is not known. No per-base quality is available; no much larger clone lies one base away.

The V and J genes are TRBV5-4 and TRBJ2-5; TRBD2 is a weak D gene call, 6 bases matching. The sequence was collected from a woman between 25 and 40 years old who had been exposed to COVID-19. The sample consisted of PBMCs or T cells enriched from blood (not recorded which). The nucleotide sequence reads TGTGCCAGCAGCTTGGATCCGGACCGGGAGATGGAGACCCAGTACTTC. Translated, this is CASSLDPDREMETQYF.